This T cell receptor (beta chain) emerged from a study of CD8 T cells in ankylosing spondylitis. Whole-study results and caveats: Apparently characteristic of ankylosing spondylitis blood was a TCR beta motif (about 8 highly homologous variants). Clones that were linked to disease were CD8+ and were relatively rare in peripheral blood.

The germline CDR1 and CDR2 sequences are MNHEY and SMNVEV (reference sequence). V was clipped by 6 bases and J by 0 bases, with 9 bases between them. The CDR3 loop spans 14 amino acids. Worth noting for this clonotype: Its specificity is unknown.

TCRdb re-called the 5' RACE reads with MiXCR, one entry per CDR3 protein. The table has approximately 550,000 distinct CDR3 sequences, about an eighth seen once. Sequencing input: blood, either unsorted or a sorted T cell fraction (not recorded which). This TCR was sampled from a male donor with ankylosing spondylitis. The chain carries TRBV27 and TRBJ2-1; D perhaps matches TRBD2 (5 bases). In DNA, the CDR3 is TGTGCCAGCAGCGCGGGTTACTCCTACAATGAGCAGTTCTTC. It codes for CASSAGYSYNEQFF.